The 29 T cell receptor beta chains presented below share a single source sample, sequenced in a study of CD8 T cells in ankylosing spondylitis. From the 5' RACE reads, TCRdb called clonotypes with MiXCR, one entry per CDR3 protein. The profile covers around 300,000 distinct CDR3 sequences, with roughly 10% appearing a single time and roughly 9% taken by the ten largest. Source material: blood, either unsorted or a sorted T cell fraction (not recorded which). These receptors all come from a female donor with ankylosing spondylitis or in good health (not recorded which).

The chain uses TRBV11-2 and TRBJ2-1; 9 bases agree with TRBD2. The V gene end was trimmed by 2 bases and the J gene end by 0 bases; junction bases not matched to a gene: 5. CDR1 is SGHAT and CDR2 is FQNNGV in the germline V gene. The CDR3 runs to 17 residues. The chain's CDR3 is CASSLSLAGNSYNEQFF. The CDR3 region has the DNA TGTGCCAGCAGCTTATCCCTAGCGGGAAACTCCTACAATGAGCAGTTCTTC. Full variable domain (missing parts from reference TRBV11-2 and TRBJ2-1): EAGVAQSPRYKIIEKRQSVAFWCNPISGHATLYWYQQILGQGPKLLIQFQNNGVVDDSQLPKDRFSAERLKGVDSTLKIQPAKLEDSAVYLCASSLSLAGNSYNEQFFGPGTRLTVL.

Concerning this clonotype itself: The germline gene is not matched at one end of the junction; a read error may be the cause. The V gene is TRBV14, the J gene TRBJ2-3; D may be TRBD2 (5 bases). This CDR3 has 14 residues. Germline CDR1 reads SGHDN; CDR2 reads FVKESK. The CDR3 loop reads CARSQEVGADTQYF. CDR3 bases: TGTGCCAGGAGCCAAGAAGTGGGAGCAGATACGCAGTATTTT.

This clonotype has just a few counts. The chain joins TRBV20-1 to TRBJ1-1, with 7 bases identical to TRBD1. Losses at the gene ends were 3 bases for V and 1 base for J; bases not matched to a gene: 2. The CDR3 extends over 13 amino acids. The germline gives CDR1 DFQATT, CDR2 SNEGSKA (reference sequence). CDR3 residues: CSASRDRNTEAFF. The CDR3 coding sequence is TGCAGTGCTAGTCGGGACAGGAACACTGAAGCTTTCTTT.

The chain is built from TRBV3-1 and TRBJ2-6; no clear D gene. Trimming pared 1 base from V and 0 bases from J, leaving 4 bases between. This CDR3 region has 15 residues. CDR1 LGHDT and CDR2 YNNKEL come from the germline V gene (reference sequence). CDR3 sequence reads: CASSQVHSGANVLTF. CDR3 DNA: TGTGCCAGCAGCCAAGTCCACTCTGGGGCCAACGTCCTGACTTTC.

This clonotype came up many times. Here the CDR3 reads CASSLVWGGSTYEQYF. CDR3 in DNA: TGTGCCAGCAGTTTAGTCTGGGGCGGGAGCACCTACGAGCAGTACTTC. The rearrangement links TRBV28 to TRBJ2-7; 7 bases agree with TRBD2. Per the germline V gene, CDR1 is MDHEN and CDR2 is SYDVKM. CDR3 size: 16 residues. The V segment lost 2 bases and the J segment 2 bases; nucleotides outside the gene matches: 9.

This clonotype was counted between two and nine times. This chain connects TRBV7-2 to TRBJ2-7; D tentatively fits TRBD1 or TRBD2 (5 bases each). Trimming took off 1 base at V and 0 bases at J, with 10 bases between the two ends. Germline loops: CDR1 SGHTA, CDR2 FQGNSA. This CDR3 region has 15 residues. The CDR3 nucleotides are TGTGCCAGCAGCTTAGGGGGGATTCCCTCCTACGAGCAGTACTTC. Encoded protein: CASSLGGIPSYEQYF.

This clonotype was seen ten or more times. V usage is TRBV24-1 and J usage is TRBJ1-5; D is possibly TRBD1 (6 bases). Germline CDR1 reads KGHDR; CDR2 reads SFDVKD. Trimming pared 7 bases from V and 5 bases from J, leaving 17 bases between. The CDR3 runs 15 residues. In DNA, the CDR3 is TGTGCCACCAGCCCGGGGGGCGTTGACCATCAGCCCCAGCATTTT. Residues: CATSPGGVDHQPQHF.

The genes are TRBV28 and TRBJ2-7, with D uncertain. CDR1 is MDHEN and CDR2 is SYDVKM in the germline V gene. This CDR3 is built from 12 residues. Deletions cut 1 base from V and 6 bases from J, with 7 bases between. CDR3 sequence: CASSLLGSEQYF. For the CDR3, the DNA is TGTGCCAGCAGTTTATTGGGGTCCGAGCAGTACTTC.

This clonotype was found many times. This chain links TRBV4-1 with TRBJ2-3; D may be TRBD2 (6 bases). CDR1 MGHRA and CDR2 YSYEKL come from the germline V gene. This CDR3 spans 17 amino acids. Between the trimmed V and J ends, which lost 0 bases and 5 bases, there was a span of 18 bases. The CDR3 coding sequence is TGCGCCAGCAGCCAAGATCTGCGGGGTGGGGTTTTAGATACGCAGTATTTT. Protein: CASSQDLRGGVLDTQYF.

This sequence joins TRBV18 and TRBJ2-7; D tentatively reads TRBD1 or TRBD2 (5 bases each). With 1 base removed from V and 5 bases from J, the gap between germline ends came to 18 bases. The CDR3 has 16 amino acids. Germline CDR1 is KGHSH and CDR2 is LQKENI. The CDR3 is CASSPRGYKGSHEQYF. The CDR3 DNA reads TGTGCCAGCTCACCACGGGGGTACAAGGGGTCCCACGAGCAGTACTTC.

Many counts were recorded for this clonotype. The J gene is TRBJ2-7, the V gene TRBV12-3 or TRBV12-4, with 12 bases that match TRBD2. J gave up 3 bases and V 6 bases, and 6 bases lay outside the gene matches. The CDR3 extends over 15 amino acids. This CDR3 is CASRDTTSGSYEQYF. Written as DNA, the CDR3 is TGTGCCAGCAGGGATACGACTAGCGGGAGCTACGAGCAGTACTTC.

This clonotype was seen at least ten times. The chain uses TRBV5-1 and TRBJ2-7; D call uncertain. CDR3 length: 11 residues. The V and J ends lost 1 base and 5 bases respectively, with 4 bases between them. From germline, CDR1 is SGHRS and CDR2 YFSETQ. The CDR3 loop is CASSLKHEQYF. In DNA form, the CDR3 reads TGCGCCAGCAGCTTGAAACACGAGCAGTACTTC.

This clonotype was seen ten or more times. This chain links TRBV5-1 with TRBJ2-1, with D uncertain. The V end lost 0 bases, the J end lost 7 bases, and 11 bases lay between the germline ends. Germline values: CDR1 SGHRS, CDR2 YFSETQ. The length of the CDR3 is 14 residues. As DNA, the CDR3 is TGCGCCAGCAGCTTGGAAGGTAGAGTGAATGAGCAGTTCTTC. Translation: CASSLEGRVNEQFF.

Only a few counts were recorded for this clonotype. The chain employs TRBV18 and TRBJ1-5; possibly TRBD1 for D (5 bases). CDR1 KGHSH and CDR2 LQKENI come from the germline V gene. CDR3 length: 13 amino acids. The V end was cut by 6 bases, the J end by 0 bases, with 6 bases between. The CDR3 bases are TGTGCCAGCTCTGACAGTAGCAATCAGCCCCAGCATTTT. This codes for CASSDSSNQPQHF.

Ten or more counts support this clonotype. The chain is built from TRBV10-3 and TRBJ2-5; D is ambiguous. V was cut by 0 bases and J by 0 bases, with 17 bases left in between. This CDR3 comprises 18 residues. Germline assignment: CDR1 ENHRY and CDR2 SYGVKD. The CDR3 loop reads CAISESVGFTSYQETQYF. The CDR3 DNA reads TGTGCCATCAGTGAGTCGGTGGGCTTCACTTCATACCAAGAGACCCAGTACTTC.

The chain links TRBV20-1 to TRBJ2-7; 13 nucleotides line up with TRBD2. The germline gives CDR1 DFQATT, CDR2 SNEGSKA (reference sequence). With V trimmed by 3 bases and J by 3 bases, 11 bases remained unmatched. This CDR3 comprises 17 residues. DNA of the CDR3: TGCAGTGCTAGGTCTACTAGCGGGAGGGCCCTTTTCTACGAGCAGTACTTC. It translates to CSARSTSGRALFYEQYF.

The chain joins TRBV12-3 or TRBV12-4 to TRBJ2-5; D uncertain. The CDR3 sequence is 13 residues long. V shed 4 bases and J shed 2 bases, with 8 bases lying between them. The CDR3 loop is CASSYRPQETQYF. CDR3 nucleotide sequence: TGTGCCAGCAGTTATAGGCCTCAAGAGACCCAGTACTTC.

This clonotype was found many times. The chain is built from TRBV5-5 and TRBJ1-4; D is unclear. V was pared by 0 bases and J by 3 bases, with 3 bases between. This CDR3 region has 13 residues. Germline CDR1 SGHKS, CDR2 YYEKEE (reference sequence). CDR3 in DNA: TGTGCCAGCAGCTTGGCTGCTAATGAAAAACTGTTTTTT. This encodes CASSLAANEKLFF.

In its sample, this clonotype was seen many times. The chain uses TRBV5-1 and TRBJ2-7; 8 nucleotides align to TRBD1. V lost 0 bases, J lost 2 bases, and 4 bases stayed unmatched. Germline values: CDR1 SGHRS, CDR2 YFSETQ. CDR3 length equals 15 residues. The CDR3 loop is CASSLEQGGTYEQYF. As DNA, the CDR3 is TGCGCCAGCAGCTTGGAACAGGGGGGAACCTACGAGCAGTACTTC. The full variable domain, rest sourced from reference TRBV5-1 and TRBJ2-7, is KAGVTQTPRYLIKTRGQQVTLSCSPISGHRSVSWYQQTPGQGLQFLFEYFSETQRNKGNFPGRFSGRQFSNSRSEMNVSTLELGDSALYLCASSLEQGGTYEQYFGPGTRLTVT.

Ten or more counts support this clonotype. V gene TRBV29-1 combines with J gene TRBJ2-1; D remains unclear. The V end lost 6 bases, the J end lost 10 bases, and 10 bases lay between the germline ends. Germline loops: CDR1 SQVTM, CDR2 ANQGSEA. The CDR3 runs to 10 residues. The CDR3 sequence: CSVSISEQFF. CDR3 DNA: TGCAGCGTGAGTATATCCGAGCAGTTCTTC.

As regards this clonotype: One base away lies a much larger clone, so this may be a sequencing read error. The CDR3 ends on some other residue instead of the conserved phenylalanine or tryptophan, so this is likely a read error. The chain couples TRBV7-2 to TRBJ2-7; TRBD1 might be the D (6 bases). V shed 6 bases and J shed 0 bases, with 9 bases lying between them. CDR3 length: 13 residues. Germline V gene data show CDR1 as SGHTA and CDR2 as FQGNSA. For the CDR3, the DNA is TGTGCCAGCAGGGACAGACTCTCCTACGAGCAGTACCTC. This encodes CASRDRLSYEQYL.

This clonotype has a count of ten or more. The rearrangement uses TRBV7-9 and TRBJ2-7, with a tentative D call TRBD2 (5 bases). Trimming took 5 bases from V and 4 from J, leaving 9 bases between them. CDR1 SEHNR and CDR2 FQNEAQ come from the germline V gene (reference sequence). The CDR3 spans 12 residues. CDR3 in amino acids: CASSNGVYEQYF. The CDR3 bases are TGTGCCAGCAGCAACGGGGTTTACGAGCAGTACTTC.

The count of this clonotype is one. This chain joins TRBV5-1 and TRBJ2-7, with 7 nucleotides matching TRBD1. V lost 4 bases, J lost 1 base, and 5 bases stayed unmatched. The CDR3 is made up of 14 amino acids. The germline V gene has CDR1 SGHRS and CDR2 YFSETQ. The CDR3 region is CASSEQGRSYEQYF. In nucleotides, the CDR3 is TGCGCCAGCAGCGAACAGGGGCGATCCTACGAGCAGTACTTC.

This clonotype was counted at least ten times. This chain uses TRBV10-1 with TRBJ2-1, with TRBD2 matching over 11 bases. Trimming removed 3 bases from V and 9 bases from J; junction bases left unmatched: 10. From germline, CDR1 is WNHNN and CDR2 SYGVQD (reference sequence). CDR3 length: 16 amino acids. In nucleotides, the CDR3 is TGCGCCAGCAGTGAAATAGCGGGAGGGCCGACTGGTGAGCAGTTCTTC. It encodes CASSEIAGGPTGEQFF.

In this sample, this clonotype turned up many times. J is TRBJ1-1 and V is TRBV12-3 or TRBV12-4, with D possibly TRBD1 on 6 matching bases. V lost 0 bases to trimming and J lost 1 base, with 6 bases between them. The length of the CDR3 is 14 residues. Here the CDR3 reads CASSLATGNTEAFF. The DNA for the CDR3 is TGTGCCAGCAGTTTAGCGACAGGGAACACTGAAGCTTTCTTT.

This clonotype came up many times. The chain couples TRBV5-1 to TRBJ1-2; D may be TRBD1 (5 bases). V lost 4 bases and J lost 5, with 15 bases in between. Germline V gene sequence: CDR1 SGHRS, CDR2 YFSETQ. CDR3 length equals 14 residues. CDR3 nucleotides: TGCGCCAGCAGCCCGGGGACCCTTGGTTATGGCTACACCTTC. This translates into CASSPGTLGYGYTF. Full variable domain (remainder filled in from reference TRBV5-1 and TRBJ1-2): KAGVTQTPRYLIKTRGQQVTLSCSPISGHRSVSWYQQTPGQGLQFLFEYFSETQRNKGNFPGRFSGRQFSNSRSEMNVSTLELGDSALYLCASSPGTLGYGYTFGSGTRLTVV.

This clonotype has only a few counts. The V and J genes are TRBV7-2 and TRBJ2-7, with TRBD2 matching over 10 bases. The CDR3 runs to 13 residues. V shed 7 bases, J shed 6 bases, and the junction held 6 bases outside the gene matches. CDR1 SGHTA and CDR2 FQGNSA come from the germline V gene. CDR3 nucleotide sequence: TGTGCCAGCAACCCGGGACTAGCGACCGAGCAGTACTTC. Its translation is CASNPGLATEQYF. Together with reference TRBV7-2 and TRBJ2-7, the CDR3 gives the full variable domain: GAGVSQSPSNKVTEKGKDVELRCDPISGHTALYWYRQSLGQGLEFLIYFQGNSAPDKSGLPSDRFSAERTGGSVSTLTIQRTQQEDSAVYLCASNPGLATEQYFGPGTRLTVT.

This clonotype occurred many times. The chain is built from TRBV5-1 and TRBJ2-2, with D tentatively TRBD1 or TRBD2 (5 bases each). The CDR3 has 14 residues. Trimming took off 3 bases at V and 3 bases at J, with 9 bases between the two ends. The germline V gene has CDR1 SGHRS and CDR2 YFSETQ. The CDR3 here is CASSWDGDTGELFF. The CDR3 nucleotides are TGCGCCAGCAGCTGGGACGGTGACACCGGGGAGCTGTTTTTT.

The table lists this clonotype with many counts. CDR3 nucleotide sequence: TGCAGCTTCGGGGACACTGAAGCTTTCTTT. The encoded protein is CSFGDTEAFF. The chain has TRBV29-1 and TRBJ1-1, with D unclear. The CDR3 totals 10 residues. The germline gives CDR1 SQVTM, CDR2 ANQGSEA. Trimming left V 8 bases short and J 3 bases short, with 7 bases between.